Sequencing of this TCR beta chain was carried out in a study of cytomegalovirus exposure and HLA in healthy donors. The CDR3 covers 14 residues. Germline V gives CDR1 SGHNT, CDR2 YENEEA. The V end lost 5 bases, the J end lost 0 bases, and 9 bases lay between the germline ends. Note on this clone: Its specificity is not known.

Study-wide results and caveats: Later on, an analysis showed TCR association rates differing by HLA locus, with DRB1 the most and HLA-C the fewest. A later analysis linked a missense variant in DCLRE1C to the trimming of TCR beta V and J genes. In the analysis, some V segments, TRBV6-2 and TRBV6-3 included, were excluded as indistinguishable.

The PCR ran on 60 Vbeta and 13 Jbeta primers. Sequenced by immunoSEQ multiplex PCR; TCRdb stores in-frame clones only, minus some. This table has more than 90,000 clones, 65% to 90% appearing once. The sequenced sample consisted of PBMCs. V and J are TRBV11-3 and TRBJ2-3, with D tentatively TRBD2 (5 bases). The origin of this receptor is a woman aged 70-85 years in good health and CMV-seropositive. The CDR3 region is CASSPAASTDTQYF. Written as DNA, the CDR3 is TGTGCCAGCAGCCCAGCGGCAAGCACAGATACGCAGTATTTT.